This T cell receptor (beta chain) is drawn from a study of human T cells and chemical hapten exposure. The time point: patch test 2, 6 weeks after DPC sensitization. Treatment given: therapeutic diphenylcyclopropenone sensitization with weekly scalp DPC. Points from the study as a whole: Clustering by CDR3 similarity yielded significantly more large clusters from expanded TCRs than controls.

The CDR3 spans 14 residues. Deletions cut 7 bases from V and 2 bases from J, with 14 bases between. Germline CDR1 and CDR2: SNHLY and FYNNEI. TCRdb reprocessed the RACE reads with MiXCR, giving one entry per CDR3 protein. The sample holds about 96,000 distinct CDR3 sequences, about a tenth seen once. This clonotype was observed a few times. The antigen remains unidentified. The source was whole blood, collected in connection with sensitization to the hapten diphenylcyclopropenone (DPC). The chain combines TRBV2 with TRBJ2-5; tentative D call: TRBD2 (6 bases). The source of this sequence is a middle-aged woman with alopecia areata. Some clones in this sample may be carry-over from other donors' samples. DNA of the CDR3: TGTGCCAGCAAGCGCGGGGCAATACAAGAGACCCAGTACTTC. It codes for CASKRGAIQETQYF.